A selection of T cell receptor beta chains follows, all from one sample in a study of shared clonotypes between healthy human individuals. Method: immunoSEQ multiplex PCR; TCRdb's copy keeps in-frame clones and lacks some. The sample comprises hundreds of thousands of clones, around 67% of which are singletons, and about 1.8% rests with the top ten. The sequencing input was memory CD4+ T cells sorted from blood. These receptors were taken from a woman in her thirties in good health. The CDR3 runs from the conserved cysteine through the conserved F or W. A D gene is named only where the DNA matches it firmly. Some rows mark clone size as missing; the rest say once, few, many or name a class of expanded clone.

>TRBD1|.|TRBJ2-3|TRBV5-4
CASSLWDRGTDTQYF
TGTGCCAGCAGCTTGTGGGACAGGGGGACAGATACGCAGTATTTT
>.|few|TRBJ2-2|TRBV7-8
CASSLGTTHGWGELFF
TGTGCCAGCAGCTTAGGGACTACACACGGGTGGGGGGAGCTGTTTTTT
>TRBD1|.|TRBJ1-2|TRBV30
CAWSVQVGQGGYTF
TGTGCCTGGAGTGTACAGGTGGGACAGGGTGGCTACACCTTC
>.|.|TRBJ1-5|TRBV29-1
CSAARDSNQPQHF
TGCAGCGCCGCCCGGGATTCGAATCAGCCCCAGCATTTT
>.|.|TRBJ2-1|TRBV5-8
CASSLRGGNEQFF
TGTGCCAGCAGCTTGAGGGGCGGGAATGAGCAGTTCTTC
>.|.|TRBJ1-5|TRBV28
CASSLGDGLASNQPQHF
TGTGCCAGCAGCTTGGGGGACGGCTTAGCTAGCAATCAGCCCCAGCATTTT
>.|once|TRBJ2-1|TRBV6-4
CASIPQPLTAYNEQFF
TGTGCCAGCATTCCCCAGCCCCTGACCGCCTACAATGAGCAGTTCTTC
>.|.|TRBJ2-1|TRBV5-1
CASSLSQGMHEHEQFF
TGCGCCAGCAGCTTGTCTCAGGGAATGCACGAACATGAGCAGTTCTTC
>.|.|TRBJ2-1|TRBV6-6
CASSRDRYNEQFF
TGTGCCAGCAGCCGGGACCGTTACAATGAGCAGTTCTTC
>TRBD2|.|TRBJ2-1|TRBV19
CASSRWGRLAGGNEQFF
TGTGCCAGTAGTCGCTGGGGGCGCCTAGCGGGGGGCAATGAGCAGTTCTTC
>TRBD2|.|TRBJ2-3|TRBV4-2
CASSLRLAGEVDTQYF
TGTGCCAGCAGCCTACGACTAGCGGGAGAAGTAGATACGCAGTATTTT
>.|.|TRBJ2-1|TRBV19
CASSGNSYNEQFF
TGTGCCAGTAGTGGTAACTCCTACAATGAGCAGTTCTTC
>.|.|TRBJ2-5|TRBV28
CASGFSGLPETQYF
TGTGCCAGCGGATTTAGCGGCCTCCCAGAGACCCAGTACTTC
>.|.|TRBJ1-5|TRBV6-1
CATRGAHNQPQHF
TGTGCCACCCGGGGGGCGCACAATCAGCCCCAGCATTTT
>.|.|TRBJ1-2|TRBV4-2
CASSQETGRTF
TGTGCCAGCAGCCAAGAGACCGGAAGGACCTTC
>.|.|TRBJ2-7|TRBV7-9
CASSFGAGPYEQYF
TGTGCCAGCAGCTTTGGAGCCGGCCCCTACGAGCAGTACTTC
>.|.|TRBJ2-7|TRBV28
CASSLGQGRSEQYF
TGTGCCAGCAGTTTAGGTCAGGGGCGAAGCGAGCAGTACTTC
>TRBD2|.|TRBJ2-1|TRBV30
CAWRKAGGQNEQFF
TGTGCCTGGAGAAAAGCGGGAGGGCAAAATGAGCAGTTCTTC
>.|.|TRBJ2-7|TRBV2
CAGQGGSSYEQYF
TGTGCCGGCCAAGGGGGAAGCTCCTACGAGCAGTACTTC
>TRBD2|.|TRBJ2-7|TRBV11-3
CASSPRTSGEQYF
TGTGCCAGCAGCCCCAGGACTAGTGGAGAGCAGTACTTC
>TRBD1|.|TRBJ1-5|TRBV19
CASSRTGGGQPQHF
TGTGCCAGTAGCCGAACAGGGGGGGGTCAGCCCCAGCATTTT
>.|.|TRBJ1-1|TRBV19
CATSGEWTEAFF
TGTGCCACCTCAGGGGAGTGGACTGAAGCTTTCTTT
>.|.|TRBJ2-1|TRBV5-4
CASSFDFQTYNEQFF
TGTGCCAGCAGCTTTGACTTCCAGACCTACAATGAGCAGTTCTTC
>.|many|TRBJ2-3|TRBV19
CASSPLRTDTQYF
TGTGCCAGTAGCCCACTACGCACAGATACGCAGTATTTT
>TRBD1|.|TRBJ1-6|TRBV28
CASSRTGENSPLHF
TGTGCCAGCAGCCGGACAGGGGAAAATTCACCCCTCCACTTT
>TRBD1|.|TRBJ2-7|TRBV9
CASSVGTGAFDEQYF
TGTGCCAGCAGCGTAGGGACAGGGGCGTTCGACGAGCAGTACTTC
>.|.|TRBJ2-5|TRBV7-9
CASSSTVGQETQYF
TGTGCCAGCAGCTCCACCGTGGGACAAGAGACCCAGTACTTC
>.|once|TRBJ1-2|TRBV11-2
CASSLSKGPYGYTF
TGTGCCAGCAGCTTAAGTAAGGGCCCCTATGGCTACACCTTC
>.|.|TRBJ2-3|TRBV29-1
CSVVQGAFTDTQYF
TGCAGCGTTGTACAGGGAGCCTTCACAGATACGCAGTATTTT
>.|.|TRBJ2-1|TRBV19
CASSISQGFEQFF
TGTGCCAGTAGTATCTCACAGGGATTTGAGCAGTTCTTC
>TRBD1|.|TRBJ2-1|TRBV6-1
CASFMTGQKLF
TGTGCCAGCTTTATGACAGGGCAGAAGCTCTTC
>.|.|TRBJ2-3|TRBV5-1
CASSLGTRADTQYF
TGCGCCAGCAGCCTAGGGACCCGGGCAGATACGCAGTATTTT
>TRBD2|.|TRBJ2-1|TRBV11-2
CASRSGGLEQFF
TGTGCCAGCAGGTCCGGGGGACTAGAGCAGTTCTTC
>.|.|TRBJ2-1|TRBV5-1
CASSLGQFGDEQFF
TGCGCCAGCAGCTTGGGACAGTTCGGCGATGAGCAGTTCTTC
>.|.|TRBJ2-2|TRBV27
CASTQRRTTASNTGELFF
TGTGCCAGCACCCAACGAAGGACAACGGCCTCGAACACCGGGGAGCTGTTTTTT
>.|.|TRBJ2-2|TRBV5-6
CASSFVGARNTGELFF
TGTGCCAGCAGCTTTGTGGGAGCTCGGAACACCGGGGAGCTGTTTTTT
>.|.|TRBJ2-7|TRBV28
CATGHARGYEQYF
TGTGCCACCGGACACGCACGGGGCTACGAGCAGTACTTC
>TRBD2|.|TRBJ2-3|TRBV7-9
CASSLTSVRTDTQYF
TGTGCCAGCAGCTTAACTAGCGTCCGCACAGATACGCAGTATTTT
>.|.|TRBJ1-2|TRBV27
CASSLFQGTTSHGYTF
TGTGCCAGCAGTTTATTTCAGGGAACCACATCCCATGGCTACACCTTC
>.|once|TRBJ2-1|TRBV6-1
CASSTLSGEQFF
TGTGCCAGCAGTACACTTAGTGGTGAGCAGTTCTTC
>.|.|TRBJ1-2|TRBV27
CASSSPPGSPGYTF
TGTGCCAGCAGTTCTCCACCGGGGTCTCCCGGCTACACCTTC
>TRBD2|.|TRBJ2-3|TRBV6-1
CASSQLAGGADTQYF
TGTGCCAGCAGTCAACTAGCGGGAGGCGCAGATACGCAGTATTTT
>TRBD1|.|TRBJ2-3|TRBV5-1
CASSIGQGPSTDTQYF
TGCGCCAGCAGCATCGGACAGGGGCCTAGCACAGATACGCAGTATTTT
>.|.|TRBJ1-2|TRBV20-1
CSAPSPVLLF
TGCAGTGCCCCTTCCCCGGTGCTCCTCTTC
>TRBD2|.|TRBJ2-3|TRBV11-2
CASSPFRLAGGTDTQYF
TGTGCCAGCAGCCCCTTCCGACTAGCGGGAGGAACAGATACGCAGTATTTT
>TRBD1|.|TRBJ2-6|TRBV30
CAWDRGGSGANVLTF
TGTGCCTGGGACAGGGGGGGATCTGGGGCCAACGTCCTGACTTTC
>.|.|TRBJ1-3|TRBV6-5
CASSYTGSSGNTIYF
TGTGCCAGCAGTTACACAGGGAGCTCTGGAAACACCATATATTTT
>.|.|TRBJ1-1|TRBV28
CAITGRTEAFF
TGTGCCATCACAGGGAGAACTGAAGCTTTCTTT
>TRBD1|.|TRBJ1-1|TRBV7-9
CASSLWTGGTEAFF
TGTGCCAGCAGCTTATGGACAGGGGGCACTGAAGCTTTCTTT
>.|.|TRBJ2-1|TRBV5-1
CASSPRMDYNEQFF
TGCGCCAGCAGCCCCCGGATGGACTACAATGAGCAGTTCTTC
>TRBD1|.|TRBJ1-2|TRBV18
CASSLQGPIQGATRGYTF
TGTGCCAGCTCACTACAAGGACCAATACAGGGGGCCACTAGAGGCTACACCTTC
>.|few|TRBJ2-7|TRBV7-8
CASSPLRGSYEQYF
TGTGCCAGCAGCCCTCTGCGGGGCTCCTACGAGCAGTACTTC
>.|.|TRBJ2-2|TRBV7-6
CASSAQPGHTTGELFF
TGTGCCAGCAGCGCCCAACCGGGACATACCACCGGGGAGCTGTTTTTT